These T cell receptor beta chains were read from a single sample in a study of OX40 agonist ivuxolimab in advanced cancers. The repertoire was sequenced with immunoSEQ multiplex PCR; TCRdb's copy has only in-frame clones and lacks some. The data hold around 100,000 clones, with roughly 90% observed a single time. Here the sequenced sample was CD4+ or CD8+ T cells sorted from blood, taken in a trial of the OX40 agonist ivuxolimab. The receptors here all came from an adult with an advanced solid tumor such as melanoma, head and neck, liver or kidney cancer. Each CDR3 is given with its conserved first and last residue. D genes are given only for firm matches.

TRBJ2-4 TRBV19 TRBD1 TGTGCCAGTAGCAAGGCGACAGGGGGTTTCGCCAAAAACATTCAGTACTTC CASSKATGGFAKNIQYF
TRBJ2-7 TRBV28 . TGTGCCAGCAGTTTACGTGGGCCGTCCTACGAGCAGTACTTC CASSLRGPSYEQYF
TRBJ1-5 TRBV7-2 . TGTGCCAGCAGCTTACCCGGGAACAATCAGCCCCAGCATTTT CASSLPGNNQPQHF
TRBJ1-2 TRBV19 . TGTGCCAGTAGTAACACCGACGGGGGCGACTATGGCTACACCTTC CASSNTDGGDYGYTF
TRBJ1-4 TRBV28 . TGTGCCAGCGGAGCATTTGAAAAACTGTTTTTT CASGAFEKLFF
TRBJ1-2 TRBV7-2 . TGTGCCAGCAGCTTAGCTGGGGTAGGGGGCTACACCTTC CASSLAGVGGYTF
TRBJ2-3 TRBV11-3 . TGTGCCAGCAGCTCATCCCCCCGGGATACGCAGTATTTT CASSSSPRDTQYF
TRBJ2-3 TRBV5-6 . TGTGCCAGCAGCCGTCTTCGCACAGATACGCAGTATTTT CASSRLRTDTQYF
TRBJ1-3 TRBV6-1 . TGTGCCAGCAGTGAAGAGGTCGCGGGGTTCGGAAACACCATATATTTT CASSEEVAGFGNTIYF
TRBJ1-6 TRBV6-5 TRBD1 TGTGCCAGCAGTATGGACAGGAGCTATAATTCACCCCTCCACTTT CASSMDRSYNSPLHF
TRBJ2-7 TRBV9 TRBD1 TGTGCCAGCAGCGGACAGGGGGCGTACGAGCAGTACTTC CASSGQGAYEQYF
TRBJ2-7 TRBV25-1 TRBD1 TGTGCCAGCAGTGGCCCAGGGGGCTACGAGCAGTACTTC CASSGPGGYEQYF
TRBJ2-2 TRBV5-1 . TGCGCCAGCAGCCAAGGGACACCGAACACCGGGGAGCTGTTTTTT CASSQGTPNTGELFF
TRBJ2-4 TRBV4-1 . TGCGCCAGCAGCCAAGATGTTTACAGGGCGGACCGGCTAGCCAAAAACATTCAGTACTTC CASSQDVYRADRLAKNIQYF
TRBJ2-5 TRBV7-9 . TGTGCCAGCAGCTCCCAGCCTAACGGGGGGCAGACCCAGTACTTC CASSSQPNGGQTQYF
TRBJ2-1 TRBV18 TRBD2 TGTGCCAGCTCAGGGACTAGCGGCTACAATGAGCAGTTCTTC CASSGTSGYNEQFF
TRBJ2-1 TRBV27 . TGTGCCAGCAGTTTATCACTTCCAGGGGCAAGCTCCTACAATGAGCAGTTCTTC CASSLSLPGASSYNEQFF
TRBJ2-1 TRBV4-2 TRBD1 TGTGCCAGCAGCCAAGATAAGGGGACAGTGTACAATGAGCAGTTCTTC CASSQDKGTVYNEQFF